The rows below give T cell receptor beta chains drawn from one sample of a study of shared clonotypes between healthy human individuals. The data were produced by immunoSEQ multiplex PCR, yet TCRdb's version contains in-frame clones alone and is incomplete. The table has approximately 2,000,000 clones, roughly 92% seen once. Sequences were obtained from naive CD4+ T cells from PBMCs. All receptors come from a man younger than 35 in good health. Some clones in this sample may be carry-over from other donors' samples. CDR3s include the opening cysteine and the closing phenylalanine or tryptophan. The order of the fields is clone size, V gene, D gene, CDR3 length, J gene, CDR3 DNA, CDR3 protein. The D gene is left open where the match is weak. Clone size is given for some rows only: seen once, a few or many times, or a class if the clone is expanded.

>NA|TRBV5-6|NA|15|TRBJ2-7
TGTGCCAGCAGCTTGGGTGCAGGGGCCCCCTACGAGCAGTACTTC
CASSLGAGAPYEQYF
>NA|TRBV28|NA|12|TRBJ1-1
TGTGCCAGCAGTCCAGGGGCAGGTGAAGCTTTCTTT
CASSPGAGEAFF
>NA|TRBV9|NA|13|TRBJ2-5
TGTGCCAGCAGTCCCAGGGACCAAGAGACCCAGTACTTC
CASSPRDQETQYF
>few|TRBV6-5|TRBD1|14|TRBJ1-1
TGTGCCAGCAGGCAGCCGAACAGGGGCACTGAAGCTTTCTTT
CASRQPNRGTEAFF
>NA|TRBV6-5|NA|13|TRBJ2-7
TGTGCCAGCAGTAACAGGGTTAGTTACGAGCAGTACTTC
CASSNRVSYEQYF
>few|TRBV11-2|NA|15|TRBJ2-2
TGTGCCAGCAGCCTTGGCGGGGCGTCCACCGGGGAGCTGTTTTTT
CASSLGGASTGELFF
>NA|TRBV5-4|NA|16|TRBJ2-3
TGTGCCAGCAGCGGACTGGCGGTCAGGGGGGAGGATACGCAGTATTTT
CASSGLAVRGEDTQYF
>once|TRBV13|NA|20|TRBJ1-3
TGTGCCAGCAGCTTAGGAGGTCAGCACTATTATGCAATCTCTGGAAACACCATATATTTT
CASSLGGQHYYAISGNTIYF
>once|TRBV5-1|NA|14|TRBJ2-7
TGCGCCAGCAGCCTCCCTGAGGGTCCCCACGAGCAGTACTTC
CASSLPEGPHEQYF
>NA|TRBV7-9|TRBD2|17|TRBJ2-1
TGTGCCAGCAGCCTGGGACTAGCGGGATCCGGGGGCGATGAGCAGTTCTTC
CASSLGLAGSGGDEQFF
>once|TRBV7-2|NA|13|TRBJ2-1
TGTGCCAGCAGCTTAGCCTGGCAGGGCGAGCAGTTCTTC
CASSLAWQGEQFF
>NA|TRBV7-2|NA|14|TRBJ2-7
TGTGCCAGCAGCTTAGGACGGAACATTTACGAGCAGTACTTC
CASSLGRNIYEQYF
>NA|TRBV28|NA|14|TRBJ1-5
TGTGCCAGCAGTTTTGCCGGACGCAATCAGCCCCAGCATTTT
CASSFAGRNQPQHF
>NA|TRBV5-1|NA|14|TRBJ2-7
TGCGCCAGCGGGTCCCGACAGAGCTCCTACGAGCAGTACTTC
CASGSRQSSYEQYF
>NA|TRBV5-1|NA|13|TRBJ1-2
TGCGCCAGCAGCTTGGGACTACCCAATGGCTACACCTTC
CASSLGLPNGYTF
>NA|TRBV30|TRBD1|14|TRBJ2-5
TGTGCCTGGAGTGGGGGACAGCGGCAAGAGACCCAGTACTTC
CAWSGGQRQETQYF
>NA|TRBV27|TRBD2|15|TRBJ2-3
TGTGCCAGCAGTTTAACTAGCGGACAACTAAGTACGCAGTATTTT
CASSLTSGQLSTQYF
>once|TRBV28|NA|13|TRBJ2-3
TGTGCCAGCAGAAAAACCGGGCTCGACACGCAGTATTTT
CASRKTGLDTQYF
>once|TRBV5-1|NA|15|TRBJ2-7
TGCGCCAGCAGAAAGTCTAGCAACCCGTCCTACGAGCAGTACTTC
CASRKSSNPSYEQYF
>NA|TRBV6-1|NA|14|TRBJ2-7
TGTGCCAGCAGTGAAATGACAGCCTCCTACGAGCAGTACTTC
CASSEMTASYEQYF
>NA|TRBV19|NA|13|TRBJ1-1
TGTGCCAGTAGTTTGGTAGTAAGAACTGAAGCTTTCTTT
CASSLVVRTEAFF
>NA|TRBV30|NA|15|TRBJ1-1
TGTGCCTGGAGGTGGTGGGATCCGCCGAACACTGAAGCTTTCTTT
CAWRWWDPPNTEAFF
>NA|TRBV6-4|TRBD1|13|TRBJ1-2
TGTGCCAGCAGTCCGGACAGGGTAGGAGGCTACACCTTC
CASSPDRVGGYTF
>NA|TRBV5-5|TRBD1|15|TRBJ1-5
TGTGCCAGCAGCTCGTGGACAGGGGGCAATCAGCCCCAGCATTTT
CASSSWTGGNQPQHF
>NA|TRBV30|NA|14|TRBJ2-7
TGTGCCTGGAAACAGTGGGAAATTTCCTACGAGCAGTACTTC
CAWKQWEISYEQYF
>NA|TRBV6-1|TRBD2|14|TRBJ2-3
TGTGCCAGCAGCCTAGCGGCAGACACAGATACGCAGTATTTT
CASSLAADTDTQYF
>NA|TRBV7-3|TRBD2|15|TRBJ2-1
TGTGCCAGCAGCCCCTACCCCGGGACTAGCAATGAGCAGTTCTTC
CASSPYPGTSNEQFF
>NA|TRBV27|NA|14|TRBJ2-5
TGTGCCAGCAGTTTACAGGGTGTACAAGAGACCCAGTACTTC
CASSLQGVQETQYF
>NA|TRBV9|NA|13|TRBJ2-7
TGTGCCAGCAGCGTAGCTCCCCAGACCGAGCAGTACTTC
CASSVAPQTEQYF
>NA|TRBV29-1|NA|13|TRBJ1-5
TGCAGCGTAGGTCCTGGCAGCAAACAGCCCCAGCATTTT
CSVGPGSKQPQHF
>NA|TRBV6-1|NA|12|TRBJ1-1
TGTGCCAGCAGTGAATTGGATACTCCTGCTTTCTTT
CASSELDTPAFF
>NA|TRBV5-1|NA|14|TRBJ2-7
TGCGCCAGCAGCTCTGGACTGGGACACTACGAGCAGTACTTC
CASSSGLGHYEQYF
>NA|TRBV7-6|TRBD2|15|TRBJ2-7
TGTGCCAGCAGCTTAGGTCCAGCGGGAGTTTACGAGCAGTACTTC
CASSLGPAGVYEQYF
>NA|TRBV5-1|NA|14|TRBJ1-2
TGCGCCAGCAGCTTGGTTGGGCAGGGCAGGGGCTACACCTTC
CASSLVGQGRGYTF
>NA|TRBV6-1|NA|15|TRBJ1-1
TGTGCCAGCAGTGAAGCCCGGGGGCCGTCCACTGAAGCTTTCTTT
CASSEARGPSTEAFF
>NA|TRBV18|TRBD1|15|TRBJ2-1
TGTGCCAGCTCACCACCGACAGGGGGGGACGGTGAGCAGTTCTTC
CASSPPTGGDGEQFF
>NA|TRBV7-2|TRBD2|15|TRBJ2-7
TGTGCCAGCAGCTTAGTCGGGCGGGAGGGCTACGAGCAGTACTTC
CASSLVGREGYEQYF
>NA|TRBV5-1|NA|14|TRBJ2-5
TGCGCCAGCAGCTTGATTACAGACCAAGAGACCCAGTACTTC
CASSLITDQETQYF
>NA|TRBV7-2|NA|16|TRBJ1-3
TGTGCCAGCAGCTTAGGGCAGACAGGCTCTGGAAACACCATATATTTT
CASSLGQTGSGNTIYF
>NA|TRBV28|TRBD1|14|TRBJ2-7
TGTGCCAGCAGCTTTCACAGGGGGCTCTACGAGCAGTACTTC
CASSFHRGLYEQYF
>NA|TRBV6-5|TRBD1|14|TRBJ1-2
TGTGCCAGCAGCCGCGAAGGGGGCCCCTATGGCTACACCTTC
CASSREGGPYGYTF
>NA|TRBV7-9|NA|12|TRBJ2-1
TGTGCCAGCAGTCTTAGAGTGTATGGGCAGTTCTTC
CASSLRVYGQFF
>once|TRBV9|NA|13|TRBJ1-2
TGTGCCAGCAGCCGCGACAGTAACTATGGCTACACCTTC
CASSRDSNYGYTF
>NA|TRBV7-3|TRBD1|14|TRBJ2-7
TGTGCCAGCAGCCCGGGGACAGGGCCCTACGAGCAGTACTTC
CASSPGTGPYEQYF
>NA|TRBV30|NA|10|TRBJ1-2
TGTGCCTGGAGTCGTCGGGGCTACACCTTC
CAWSRRGYTF
>NA|TRBV5-6|NA|16|TRBJ2-4
TGTGCCAGCAGCTTAGTCAAGGGTATGGACAAAAACATTCAGTACTTC
CASSLVKGMDKNIQYF
>NA|TRBV7-2|NA|13|TRBJ2-5
TGTGCCAGCAGCCCCTCCGCGGAGGAGACCCAGTACTTC
CASSPSAEETQYF
>NA|TRBV7-3|TRBD2|14|TRBJ2-7
TGTGCCAGCAGCTTCGCGGGAGTGGGCGACGAGCAGTACTTC
CASSFAGVGDEQYF
>NA|TRBV9|NA|13|TRBJ2-3
TGTGCCAGCAGCGTGGAAAGAACAGATACGCAGTATTTT
CASSVERTDTQYF
>NA|TRBV12-5|NA|12|TRBJ2-2
TGTGCTAGTGATCCGACACCCGGGGAGCTGTTTTTT
CASDPTPGELFF
>NA|TRBV28|TRBD2|14|TRBJ2-7
TGTGCCAGCAGTCCTCTAGCGGGAGGTTACGAGCAGTACTTC
CASSPLAGGYEQYF